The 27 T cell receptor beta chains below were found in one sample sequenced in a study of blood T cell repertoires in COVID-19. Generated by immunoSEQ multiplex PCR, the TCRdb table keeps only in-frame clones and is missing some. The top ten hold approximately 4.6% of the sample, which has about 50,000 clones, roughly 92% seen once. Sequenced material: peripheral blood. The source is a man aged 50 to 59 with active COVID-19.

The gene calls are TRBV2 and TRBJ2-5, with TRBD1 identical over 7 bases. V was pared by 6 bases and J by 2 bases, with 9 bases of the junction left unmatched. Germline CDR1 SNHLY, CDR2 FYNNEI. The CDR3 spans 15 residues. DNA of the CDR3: TGTGCCAGCAGCACAGACAGGGTTGAGCAAGAGACCCAGTACTTC. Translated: CASSTDRVEQETQYF. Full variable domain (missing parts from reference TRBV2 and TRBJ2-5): EPEVTQTPSHQVTQMGQEVILRCVPISNHLYFYWYRQILGQKVEFLVSFYNNEISEKSEIFDDQFSVERPDGSNFTLKIRSTKLEDSAMYFCASSTDRVEQETQYFGPGTRLLVL.

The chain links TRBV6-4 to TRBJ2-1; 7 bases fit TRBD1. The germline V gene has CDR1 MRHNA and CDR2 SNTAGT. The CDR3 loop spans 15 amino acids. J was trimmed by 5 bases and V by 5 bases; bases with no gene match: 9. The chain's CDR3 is CASSTSGTANNEQFF. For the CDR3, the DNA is TGTGCCAGCAGTACATCCGGGACAGCCAACAATGAGCAGTTCTTC.

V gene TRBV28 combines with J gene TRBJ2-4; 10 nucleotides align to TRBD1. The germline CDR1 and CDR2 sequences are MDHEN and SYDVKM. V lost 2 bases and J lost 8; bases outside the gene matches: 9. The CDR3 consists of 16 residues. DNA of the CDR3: TGTGCCAGCAGTTTACCGCCTCGGACAGGGGGAGACATTCAGTACTTC. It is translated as CASSLPPRTGGDIQYF.

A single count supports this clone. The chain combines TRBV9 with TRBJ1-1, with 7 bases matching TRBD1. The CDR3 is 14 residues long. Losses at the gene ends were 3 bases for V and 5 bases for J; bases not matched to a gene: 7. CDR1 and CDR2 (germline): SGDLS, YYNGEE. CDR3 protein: CASSGQGYATEAFF. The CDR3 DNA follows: TGTGCCAGCAGCGGACAGGGTTATGCTACTGAAGCTTTCTTT.

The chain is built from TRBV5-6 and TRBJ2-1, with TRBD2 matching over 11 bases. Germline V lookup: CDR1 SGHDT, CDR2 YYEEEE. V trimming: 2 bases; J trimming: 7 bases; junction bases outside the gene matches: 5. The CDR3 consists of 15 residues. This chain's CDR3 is CASSFGGTSGNEQFF. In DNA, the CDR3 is TGTGCCAGCAGCTTCGGAGGGACTAGCGGAAATGAGCAGTTCTTC.

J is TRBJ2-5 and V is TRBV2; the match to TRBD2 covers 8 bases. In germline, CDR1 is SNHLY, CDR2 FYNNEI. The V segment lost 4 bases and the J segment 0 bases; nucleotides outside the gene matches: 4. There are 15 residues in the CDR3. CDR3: CASSAVTSDQETQYF. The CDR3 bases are TGTGCCAGCAGTGCGGTGACTAGCGACCAAGAGACCCAGTACTTC. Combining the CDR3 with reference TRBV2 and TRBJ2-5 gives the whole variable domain EPEVTQTPSHQVTQMGQEVILRCVPISNHLYFYWYRQILGQKVEFLVSFYNNEISEKSEIFDDQFSVERPDGSNFTLKIRSTKLEDSAMYFCASSAVTSDQETQYFGPGTRLLVL.

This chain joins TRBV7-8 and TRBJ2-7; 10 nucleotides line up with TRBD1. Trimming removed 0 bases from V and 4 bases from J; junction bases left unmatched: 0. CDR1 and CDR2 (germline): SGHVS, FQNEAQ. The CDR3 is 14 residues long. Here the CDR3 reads CASSLADRGYEQYF. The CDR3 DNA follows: TGTGCCAGCAGCTTAGCGGACAGGGGGTACGAGCAGTACTTC. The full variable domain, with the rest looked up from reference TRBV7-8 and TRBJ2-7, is GAGVSQSPRYKVAKRGQDVALRCDPISGHVSLFWYQQALGQGPEFLTYFQNEAQLDKSGLPSDRFFAERPEGSVSTLKIQRTQQEDSAVYLCASSLADRGYEQYFGPGTRLTVT.

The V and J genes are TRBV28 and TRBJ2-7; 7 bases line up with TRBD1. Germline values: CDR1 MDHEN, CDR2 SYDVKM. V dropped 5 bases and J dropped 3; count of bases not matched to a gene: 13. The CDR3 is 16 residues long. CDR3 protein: CASSPSGQELNYEQYF. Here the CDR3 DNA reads TGTGCCAGCAGTCCCTCAGGACAGGAACTGAACTACGAGCAGTACTTC.

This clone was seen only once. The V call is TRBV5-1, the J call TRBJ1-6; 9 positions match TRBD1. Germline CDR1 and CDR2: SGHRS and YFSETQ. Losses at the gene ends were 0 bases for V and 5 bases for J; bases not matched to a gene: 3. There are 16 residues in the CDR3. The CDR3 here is CASSLGTGVDNSPLHF. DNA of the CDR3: TGCGCCAGCAGCTTGGGGACAGGGGTCGATAATTCACCCCTCCACTTT.

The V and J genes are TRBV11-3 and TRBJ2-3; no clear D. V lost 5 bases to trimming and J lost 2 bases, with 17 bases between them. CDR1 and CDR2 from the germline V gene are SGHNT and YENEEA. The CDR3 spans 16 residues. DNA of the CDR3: TGTGCCAGCAGCCCCAGTCTCGCATCTTACACAGATACGCAGTATTTT. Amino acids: CASSPSLASYTDTQYF.

CDR3: CASSLLRGTTGELFF. Here the CDR3 DNA reads TGTGCCAGCAGCTTGCTACGGGGGACCACCGGGGAGCTGTTTTTT. The V call is TRBV5-6, the J call TRBJ2-2; maybe TRBD2 (6 bases). The CDR3 is 15 residues long. Germline CDR1 is SGHDT and CDR2 is YYEEEE. V lost 1 base and J 4 bases, leaving 11 bases between the germline ends.

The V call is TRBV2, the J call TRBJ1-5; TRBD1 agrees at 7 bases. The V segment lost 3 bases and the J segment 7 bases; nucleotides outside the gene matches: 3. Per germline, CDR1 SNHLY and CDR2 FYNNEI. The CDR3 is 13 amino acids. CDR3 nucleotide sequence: TGTGCCAGCAGTGATGAGACAGGGCAGCCCCAGCATTTT. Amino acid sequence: CASSDETGQPQHF.

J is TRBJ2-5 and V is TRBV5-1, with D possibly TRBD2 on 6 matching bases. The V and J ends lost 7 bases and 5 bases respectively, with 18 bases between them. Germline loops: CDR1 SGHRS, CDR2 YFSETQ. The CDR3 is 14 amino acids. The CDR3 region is CASSGTLRAETQYF. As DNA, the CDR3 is TGCGCCAGCTCCGGGACTCTTAGGGCGGAGACCCAGTACTTC.

The CDR3 reads CASSLTANYGYTF. The CDR3 DNA is TGTGCCAGCAGCCTGACAGCTAACTATGGCTACACCTTC. The chain couples TRBV13 to TRBJ1-2; tentatively, D is TRBD1 (5 bases). The CDR3 is made up of 13 amino acids. The germline gives CDR1 PRHDT, CDR2 FYEKMQ (reference sequence). The V and J ends lost 5 bases and 0 bases respectively, with 7 bases between them.

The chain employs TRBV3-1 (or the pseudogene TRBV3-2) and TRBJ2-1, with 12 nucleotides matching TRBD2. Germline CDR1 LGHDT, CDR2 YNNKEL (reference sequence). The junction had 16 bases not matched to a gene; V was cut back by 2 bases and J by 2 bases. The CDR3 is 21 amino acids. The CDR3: CASSQRSSGGATTSPYNEQFF. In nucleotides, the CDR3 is TGTGCCAGCAGCCAACGATCTAGCGGGGGGGCGACTACCTCGCCCTACAATGAGCAGTTCTTC.

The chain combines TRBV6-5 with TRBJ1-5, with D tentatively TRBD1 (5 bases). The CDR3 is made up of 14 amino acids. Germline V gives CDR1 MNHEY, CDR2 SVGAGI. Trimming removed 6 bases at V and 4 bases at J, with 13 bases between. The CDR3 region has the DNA TGTGCCAGCAGGCCGACAGCGTCGAATCAGCCCCAGCATTTT. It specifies CASRPTASNQPQHF.

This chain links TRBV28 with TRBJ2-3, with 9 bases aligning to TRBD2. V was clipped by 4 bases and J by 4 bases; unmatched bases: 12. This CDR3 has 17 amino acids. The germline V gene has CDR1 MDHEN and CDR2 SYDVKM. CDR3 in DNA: TGTGCCAGCAGTTCTCCCAGGTTGGCTAGCGGGGCAGATACGCAGTATTTT. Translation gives CASSSPRLASGADTQYF.

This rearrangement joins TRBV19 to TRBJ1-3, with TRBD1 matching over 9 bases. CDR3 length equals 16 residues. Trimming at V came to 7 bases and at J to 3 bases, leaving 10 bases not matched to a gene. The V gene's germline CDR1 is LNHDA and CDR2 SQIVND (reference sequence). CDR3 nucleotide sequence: TGTGCCAGTACGCCCGGGACAGGGTCGGTTGGAAACACCATATATTTT. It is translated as CASTPGTGSVGNTIYF.

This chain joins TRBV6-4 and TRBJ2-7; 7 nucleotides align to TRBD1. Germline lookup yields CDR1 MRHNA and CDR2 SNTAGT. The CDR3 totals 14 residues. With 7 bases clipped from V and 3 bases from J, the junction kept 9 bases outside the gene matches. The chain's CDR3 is CASTDRDRGYEQYF. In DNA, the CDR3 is TGTGCCAGCACCGACCGGGACAGAGGCTACGAGCAGTACTTC.

This CDR3 is CASSRSGRSDTQYF. In DNA form, the CDR3 reads TGTGCCAGCAGCAGAAGCGGGAGATCGGATACGCAGTATTTT. The chain combines TRBV6-6 with TRBJ2-3, with 8 bases fitting TRBD2. Germline V lookup: CDR1 MNHNY, CDR2 SVGAGI (reference sequence). The CDR3 consists of 14 residues. The ends lost 6 bases at V and 6 bases at J; junction bases unmatched: 8.

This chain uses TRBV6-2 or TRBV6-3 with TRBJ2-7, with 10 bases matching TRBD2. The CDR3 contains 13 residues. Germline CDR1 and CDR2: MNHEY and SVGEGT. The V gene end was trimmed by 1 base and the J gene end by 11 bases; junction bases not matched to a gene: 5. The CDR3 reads CASSYFGLAVEYF. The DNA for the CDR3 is TGTGCCAGCAGTTACTTTGGACTAGCGGTTGAGTACTTC.

The CDR3 coding sequence is TGTGCCAGCAGGGGCGACACCTACGAGCAGTACTTC. It is translated as CASRGDTYEQYF. The J gene is TRBJ2-7, the V gene TRBV28; D is undetermined. Trimming pared 6 bases from V and 2 bases from J, leaving 8 bases between. Germline assignment: CDR1 MDHEN and CDR2 SYDVKM. The CDR3 is 12 amino acids. Full variable domain (missing parts from reference TRBV28 and TRBJ2-7): DVKVTQSSRYLVKRTGEKVFLECVQDMDHENMFWYRQDPGLGLRLIYFSYDVKMKEKGDIPEGYSVSREKKERFSLILESASTNQTSMYLCASRGDTYEQYFGPGTRLTVT.

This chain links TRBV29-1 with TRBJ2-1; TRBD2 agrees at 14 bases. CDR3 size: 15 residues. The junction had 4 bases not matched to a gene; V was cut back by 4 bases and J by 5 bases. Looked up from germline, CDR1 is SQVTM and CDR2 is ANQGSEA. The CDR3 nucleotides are TGCAGCGTTGGGGTGGGACTAGCGGGGGACAATGAGCAGTTCTTC. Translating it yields CSVGVGLAGDNEQFF.

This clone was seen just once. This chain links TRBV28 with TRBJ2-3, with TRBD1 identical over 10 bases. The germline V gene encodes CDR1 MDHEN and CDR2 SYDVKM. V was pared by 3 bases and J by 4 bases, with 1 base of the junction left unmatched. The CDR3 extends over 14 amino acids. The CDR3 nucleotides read TGTGCCAGCAGTTTGACAGGGGGCGCAGATACGCAGTATTTT. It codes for CASSLTGGADTQYF.

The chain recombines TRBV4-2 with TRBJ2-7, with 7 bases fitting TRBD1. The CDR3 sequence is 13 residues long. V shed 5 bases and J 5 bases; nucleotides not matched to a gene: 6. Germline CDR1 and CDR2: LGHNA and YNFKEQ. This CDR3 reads CASSSTGDNEQYF. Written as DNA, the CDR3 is TGTGCCAGCAGCTCCACAGGGGACAACGAGCAGTACTTC.

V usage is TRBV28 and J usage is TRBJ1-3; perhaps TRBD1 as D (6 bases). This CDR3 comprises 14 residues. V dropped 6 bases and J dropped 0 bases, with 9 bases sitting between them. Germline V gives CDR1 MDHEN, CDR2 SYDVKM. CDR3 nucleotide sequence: TGTGCCAGCAGGCAACAGGGCTCTGGAAACACCATATATTTT. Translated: CASRQQGSGNTIYF.

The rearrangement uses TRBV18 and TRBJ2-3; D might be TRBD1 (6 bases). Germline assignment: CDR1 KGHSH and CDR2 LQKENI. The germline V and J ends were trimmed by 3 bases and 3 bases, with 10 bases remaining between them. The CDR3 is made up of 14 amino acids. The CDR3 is CASSPLDSTDTQYF. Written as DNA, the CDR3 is TGTGCCAGCTCACCCCTGGACAGTACAGATACGCAGTATTTT.